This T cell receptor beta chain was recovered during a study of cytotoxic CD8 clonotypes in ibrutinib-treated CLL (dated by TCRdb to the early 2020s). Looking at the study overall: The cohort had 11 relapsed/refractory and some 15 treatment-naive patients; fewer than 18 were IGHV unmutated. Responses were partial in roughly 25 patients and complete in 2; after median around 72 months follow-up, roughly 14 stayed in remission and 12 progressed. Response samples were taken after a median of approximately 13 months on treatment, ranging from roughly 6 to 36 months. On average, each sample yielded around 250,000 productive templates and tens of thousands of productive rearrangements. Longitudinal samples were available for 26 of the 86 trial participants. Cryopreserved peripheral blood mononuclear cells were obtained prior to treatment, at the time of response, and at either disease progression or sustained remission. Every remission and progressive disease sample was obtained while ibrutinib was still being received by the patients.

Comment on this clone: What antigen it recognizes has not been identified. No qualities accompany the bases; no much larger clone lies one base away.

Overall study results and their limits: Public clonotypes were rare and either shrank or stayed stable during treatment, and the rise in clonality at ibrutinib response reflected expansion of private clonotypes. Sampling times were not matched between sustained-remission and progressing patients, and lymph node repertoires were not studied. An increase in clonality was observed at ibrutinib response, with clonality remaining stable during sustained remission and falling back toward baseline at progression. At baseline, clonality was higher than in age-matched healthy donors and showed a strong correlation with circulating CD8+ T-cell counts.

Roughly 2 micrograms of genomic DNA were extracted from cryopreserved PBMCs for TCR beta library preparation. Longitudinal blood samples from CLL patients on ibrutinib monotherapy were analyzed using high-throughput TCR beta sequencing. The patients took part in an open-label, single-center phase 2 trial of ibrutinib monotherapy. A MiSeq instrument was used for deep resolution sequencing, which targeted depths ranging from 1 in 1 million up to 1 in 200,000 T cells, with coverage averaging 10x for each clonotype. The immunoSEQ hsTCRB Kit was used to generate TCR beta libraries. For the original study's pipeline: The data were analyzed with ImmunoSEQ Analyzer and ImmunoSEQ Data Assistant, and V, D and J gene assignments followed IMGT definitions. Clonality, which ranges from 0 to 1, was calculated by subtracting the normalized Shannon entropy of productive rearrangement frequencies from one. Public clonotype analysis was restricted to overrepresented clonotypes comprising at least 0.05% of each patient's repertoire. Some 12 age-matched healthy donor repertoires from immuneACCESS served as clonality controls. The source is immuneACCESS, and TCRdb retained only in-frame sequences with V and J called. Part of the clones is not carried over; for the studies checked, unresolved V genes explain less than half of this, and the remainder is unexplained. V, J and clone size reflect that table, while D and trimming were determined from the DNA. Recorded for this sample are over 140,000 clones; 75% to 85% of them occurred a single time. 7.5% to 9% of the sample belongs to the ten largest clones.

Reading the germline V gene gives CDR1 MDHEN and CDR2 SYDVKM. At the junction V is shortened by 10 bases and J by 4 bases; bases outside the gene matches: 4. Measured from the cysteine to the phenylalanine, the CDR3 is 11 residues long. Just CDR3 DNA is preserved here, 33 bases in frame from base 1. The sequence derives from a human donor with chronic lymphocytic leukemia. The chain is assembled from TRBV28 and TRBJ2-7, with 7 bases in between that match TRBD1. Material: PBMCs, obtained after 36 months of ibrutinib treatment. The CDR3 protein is CAITRGYEQYF. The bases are TGTGCCATCACCAGGGGGTACGAGCAGTACTTC.